This T cell receptor beta chain is drawn from a study of T cell responses to AZD1222 COVID-19 vaccine. Overall study context: It was second doses at about 4 or about 12 weeks that were pooled.

V was trimmed by 5 bases and J by 3 bases, leaving 17 bases between them. Germline values: CDR1 MDHEN, CDR2 SYDVKM. CDR3 length: 15 residues. To note about this clone: Its antigen remains unidentified.

Broader study findings: Vaccine-related CD4 TCRs covered spike, predominating at 160-218 and 743-854. Repertoire collection took place solely once the T cell response had peaked.

Repertoires were generated with immunoSEQ multiplex PCR, while TCRdb's copy carries only in-frame clones and drops some. This repertoire shows about 110,000 clones, under 95% found once; its top ten account for about 7.8%. J is TRBJ2-7 and V is TRBV28; possibly TRBD1 for D (6 bases). The sequence was collected from an adult in good health. The input for sequencing was peripheral blood, taken on day 0 of AZD1222 vaccination. The CDR3 protein is CASSLLRQGGYEQYF. The CDR3 DNA sequence: TGTGCCAGCAGTCTATTACGTCAAGGGGGCTACGAGCAGTACTTC.